Below, 24 T cell receptor beta chains from the same sample are listed, as sequenced in a study of cytomegalovirus exposure and HLA in healthy donors. PCR was performed using 60 Vbeta and 13 Jbeta primers. Repertoires were generated with immunoSEQ multiplex PCR, while TCRdb's copy carries only in-frame clones and drops some. The sample has approximately 170,000 clones, roughly 85% seen once. The material sequenced was PBMCs. The receptor set was obtained from a boy aged 2 to 10 in good health and CMV-seronegative.

The chain combines TRBV7-9 with TRBJ1-6; tentative D call: TRBD1 (5 bases). Trimming cost V 3 bases and J 9 bases, with 21 bases left between them. In germline, CDR1 is SEHNR, CDR2 FQNEAQ (reference sequence). CDR3 size: 17 residues. CDR3 sequence: CASSLGLTGEYSSPLHF. The DNA for the CDR3 is TGTGCCAGCAGCTTGGGATTAACGGGGGAGTATTCTTCACCCCTCCACTTT.

V and J are TRBV19 and TRBJ1-1, with TRBD1 as a possible D gene (5 bases). V was cut by 4 bases and J by 6 bases, with 15 bases left in between. Looked up from germline, CDR1 is LNHDA and CDR2 is SQIVND (reference sequence). This CDR3 has 14 amino acids. This CDR3 is CASSTDSGTAEAFF. In DNA, the CDR3 is TGTGCCAGTAGTACTGACAGCGGGACCGCTGAAGCTTTCTTT.

The chain has TRBV6-4 and TRBJ2-1; 10 positions match TRBD2. In germline, CDR1 is MRHNA, CDR2 SNTAGT. With 4 bases clipped from V and 4 bases from J, the junction kept 7 bases outside the gene matches. The length of the CDR3 is 16 residues. CDR3: CASSVRAGGIYNEQFF. The CDR3 nucleotides are TGTGCCAGCAGTGTCCGAGCGGGAGGGATTTACAATGAGCAGTTCTTC.

This clone turned up a few times. This sequence joins TRBV5-6 and TRBJ1-1; possibly TRBD1 for D (5 bases). Deletions cut 1 base from V and 5 bases from J, with 9 bases between. The CDR3 has 13 residues. Looked up from germline, CDR1 is SGHDT and CDR2 is YYEEEE. DNA of the CDR3: TGTGCCAGCAGCTTGTGGGGGAGGACTGAAGCTTTCTTT. This encodes CASSLWGRTEAFF. Supplemented by reference TRBV5-6 and TRBJ1-1, the full variable domain reads DAGVTQSPTHLIKTRGQQVTLRCSPKSGHDTVSWYQQALGQGPQFIFQYYEEEERQRGNFPDRFSGHQFPNYSSELNVNALLLGDSALYLCASSLWGRTEAFFGQGTRLTVV.

This clone has only one observation. The chain uses TRBV28 and TRBJ2-1; TRBD2 aligns across 10 bases. Germline CDR1 MDHEN, CDR2 SYDVKM. This CDR3 is 14 amino acids long. Trimming cost V 5 bases and J 3 bases; bases outside gene matches: 1. Written as DNA, the CDR3 is TGTGCCAGCAGTAGCGGGGGGGTCTACAATGAGCAGTTCTTC. This translates into CASSSGGVYNEQFF.

CDR3 in DNA: TGTGCCAGCAGCTTAGTCGGATCCGAGGGAAACTATGGCTACACCTTC. Translated: CASSLVGSEGNYGYTF. The J gene is TRBJ1-2, the V gene TRBV13, with D uncertain. This CDR3 contains 16 residues. Trimming pared 1 base from V and 2 bases from J, leaving 14 bases between. Germline loops: CDR1 PRHDT, CDR2 FYEKMQ (reference sequence).

The gene calls are TRBV6-1 and TRBJ2-7; TRBD1 aligns across 7 bases. V lost 7 bases, J lost 2 bases, and 2 bases stayed unmatched. The germline V gene encodes CDR1 MNHNS and CDR2 SASEGT. CDR3 length: 12 amino acids. In nucleotides, the CDR3 is TGTGCCAGCACACAGGGGACCTACGAGCAGTACGTC. The encoded protein is CASTQGTYEQYV.

The rearrangement links TRBV5-1 to TRBJ2-5; TRBD2 matches 10 bases. Trimming cost V 3 bases and J 2 bases; bases outside gene matches: 7. The CDR3 totals 16 residues. The germline V gene has CDR1 SGHRS and CDR2 YFSETQ. The CDR3 DNA is TGCGCCAGCAGCTCGACCTGGGGACTAGCGCAAGAGACCCAGTACTTC. This encodes CASSSTWGLAQETQYF. The full variable domain, in which reference TRBV5-1 and TRBJ2-5 provide the parts outside the CDR3, is KAGVTQTPRYLIKTRGQQVTLSCSPISGHRSVSWYQQTPGQGLQFLFEYFSETQRNKGNFPGRFSGRQFSNSRSEMNVSTLELGDSALYLCASSSTWGLAQETQYFGPGTRLLVL.

The chain has TRBV5-1 and TRBJ1-1; 7 positions match TRBD1. This CDR3 contains 14 residues. Germline trimming cut 0 bases from V and 5 bases from J; bases unmatched to any gene: 4. Germline V gives CDR1 SGHRS, CDR2 YFSETQ. CDR3 sequence (DNA): TGCGCCAGCAGCTTGGTGACAGGGCGGACTGAAGCTTTCTTT. This encodes CASSLVTGRTEAFF.

V and J are TRBV6-5 and TRBJ2-4, with D perhaps TRBD2 (6 bases). Germline CDR1 reads MNHEY; CDR2 reads SVGAGI. CDR3 length equals 14 residues. The germline V and J ends were trimmed by 6 bases and 5 bases, with 14 bases remaining between them. CDR3 in amino acids: CASRPSGGENIQYF. DNA of the CDR3: TGTGCCAGCAGGCCTTCGGGCGGGGAAAACATTCAGTACTTC.

The chain combines TRBV5-8 with TRBJ2-7; 10 bases are a match to TRBD1. V lost 10 bases, J lost 6 bases, and 7 bases stayed unmatched. This CDR3 has 12 amino acids. Germline V gives CDR1 SGHTS, CDR2 YDEGEE. The CDR3 spells CASRDRGPEQYF. In nucleotides, the CDR3 is TGTGCCTCCCGGGACAGGGGTCCCGAGCAGTACTTC.

V gene TRBV29-1 combines with J gene TRBJ1-2; no reliable D call. Trimming removed 4 bases at V and 2 bases at J, with 11 bases between. This CDR3 is built from 13 residues. The germline CDR1 and CDR2 sequences are SQVTM and ANQGSEA. In DNA, the CDR3 is TGCAGCGTTGGTGGAGGCTACAACTATGGCTACACCTTC. Protein: CSVGGGYNYGYTF. The variable domain in full, completed from reference TRBV29-1 and TRBJ1-2, reads SAVISQKPSRDICQRGTSLTIQCQVDSQVTMMFWYRQQPGQSLTLIATANQGSEATYESGFVIDKFPISRPNLTFSTLTVSNMSPEDSSIYLCSVGGGYNYGYTFGSGTRLTVV.

This sequence joins TRBV30 and TRBJ2-7, with TRBD1 matching 7 bases. This CDR3 contains 12 residues. CDR1 GTSNPN and CDR2 SVGIG come from the germline V gene (reference sequence). Trimming at V came to 6 bases and at J to 5 bases, leaving 7 bases not matched to a gene. The CDR3 loop reads CACEDRPNEQYF. The CDR3 DNA reads as TGTGCCTGCGAGGACAGGCCAAACGAGCAGTACTTC.

The rearrangement uses TRBV2 and TRBJ2-3; 7 nucleotides match TRBD2. V trimming: 2 bases; J trimming: 9 bases; junction bases outside the gene matches: 8. The CDR3 totals 14 residues. CDR1 is SNHLY, CDR2 FYNNEI, per germline. The CDR3 DNA reads TGTGCCAGCAGTGAAACCCTAAGGGGAGGGACGCAGTATTTT. Translating it yields CASSETLRGGTQYF.

J is TRBJ2-2 and V is TRBV11-3; 7 nucleotides match TRBD1. Trimming cost V 7 bases and J 4 bases; bases outside gene matches: 6. Germline lookup yields CDR1 SGHNT and CDR2 YENEEA. CDR3 length: 14 amino acids. Here the CDR3 reads CASTGTDFTGELFF. The CDR3, as DNA: TGTGCCAGCACCGGGACAGACTTCACCGGGGAGCTGTTTTTT.

The rearrangement links TRBV30 to TRBJ2-3; 7 nucleotides agree with TRBD2. V was pared by 8 bases and J by 6 bases, with 17 bases of the junction left unmatched. This CDR3 comprises 15 residues. From germline, CDR1 is GTSNPN and CDR2 SVGIG (reference sequence). As DNA, the CDR3 is TGTGCCCTCGGACCGCGGAGGGCCGGGGGGGATACGCAGTATTTT. It encodes CALGPRRAGGDTQYF.

This CDR3 is CASLETGGLTEAFF. The CDR3 region has the DNA TGTGCCAGCCTGGAGACAGGGGGCCTCACTGAAGCTTTCTTT. The chain joins TRBV28 to TRBJ1-1, with 10 positions matching TRBD1. The V gene's germline CDR1 is MDHEN and CDR2 SYDVKM. The CDR3 has 14 residues. V was clipped by 8 bases and J by 4 bases; unmatched bases: 7. The full variable domain, rest sourced from reference TRBV28 and TRBJ1-1, is DVKVTQSSRYLVKRTGEKVFLECVQDMDHENMFWYRQDPGLGLRLIYFSYDVKMKEKGDIPEGYSVSREKKERFSLILESASTNQTSMYLCASLETGGLTEAFFGQGTRLTVV.

Only one count was recorded for this clone. The chain has TRBV6-6 and TRBJ2-3; 7 bases map to TRBD1. The CDR3 covers 14 residues. CDR1 MNHNY and CDR2 SVGAGI come from the germline V gene (reference sequence). V lost 5 bases to trimming and J lost 2 bases; unmatched junction nucleotides: 4. Here the CDR3 reads CASSMGQNTDTQYF. CDR3 DNA: TGTGCCAGCAGTATGGGACAGAACACAGATACGCAGTATTTT.

There are a few counts of this clone. This rearrangement joins TRBV27 to TRBJ2-3, with D maybe TRBD2 (6 bases). Looked up from germline, CDR1 is MNHEY and CDR2 is SMNVEV (reference sequence). This CDR3 comprises 16 residues. V lost 1 base and J lost 0, with 11 bases in between. The CDR3 nucleotides read TGTGCCAGCAGTTTATGGGCGGGACTTAGCACAGATACGCAGTATTTT. Translated: CASSLWAGLSTDTQYF.

The V gene is TRBV5-8, the J gene TRBJ2-3; tentative D call: TRBD2 (7 bases). The CDR3 consists of 13 residues. Germline V gives CDR1 SGHTS, CDR2 YDEGEE. The germline V and J ends were trimmed by 2 bases and 5 bases, with 9 bases remaining between them. CDR3 amino acids: CASSFRGGDTQYF. As DNA, the CDR3 is TGTGCCAGCAGCTTTAGGGGGGGAGATACGCAGTATTTT.

This chain connects TRBV6-1 to TRBJ1-5, with D uncertain. The germline V gene has CDR1 MNHNS and CDR2 SASEGT. Deletions cut 4 bases from V and 4 bases from J, with 14 bases between. The CDR3 extends over 15 amino acids. This chain's CDR3 is CASSARRSGNQPQHF. The CDR3 DNA follows: TGTGCCAGCAGTGCGCGCAGGTCGGGAAATCAGCCCCAGCATTTT.

The genes are TRBV6-4 and TRBJ2-2; 9 bases agree with TRBD1. This CDR3 region has 14 residues. Germline V gene lookup returns CDR1 MRHNA and CDR2 SNTAGT. J lost 6 bases, V lost 5 bases, and 4 bases had no gene match. This chain's CDR3 is CASSRDRVSGELFF. The DNA for the CDR3 is TGTGCCAGCAGTAGGGACAGGGTGTCCGGGGAGCTGTTTTTT.

The DNA for the CDR3 is TGTGCCAGCAGTGACGGGACAGGGAGTGAAAAACTGTTTTTT. Translating it yields CASSDGTGSEKLFF. The V gene is TRBV6-5, the J gene TRBJ1-4; 9 bases align to TRBD1. The CDR3 has 14 amino acids. Losses at the gene ends were 5 bases for V and 7 bases for J; bases not matched to a gene: 5. The germline V gene encodes CDR1 MNHEY and CDR2 SVGAGI.

This clone was seen only a few times. The V gene is TRBV28, the J gene TRBJ1-3, with a possible D match to TRBD1 (5 bases). The CDR3 is 17 residues long. Trimming shortened V by 5 bases and J by 3 bases, and 20 bases separated the two germline ends. Germline V lookup: CDR1 MDHEN, CDR2 SYDVKM. The CDR3: CASSKGLLLRLGNTIYF. Here the CDR3 DNA reads TGTGCCAGCAGTAAGGGACTCCTTCTCAGACTTGGAAACACCATATATTTT.